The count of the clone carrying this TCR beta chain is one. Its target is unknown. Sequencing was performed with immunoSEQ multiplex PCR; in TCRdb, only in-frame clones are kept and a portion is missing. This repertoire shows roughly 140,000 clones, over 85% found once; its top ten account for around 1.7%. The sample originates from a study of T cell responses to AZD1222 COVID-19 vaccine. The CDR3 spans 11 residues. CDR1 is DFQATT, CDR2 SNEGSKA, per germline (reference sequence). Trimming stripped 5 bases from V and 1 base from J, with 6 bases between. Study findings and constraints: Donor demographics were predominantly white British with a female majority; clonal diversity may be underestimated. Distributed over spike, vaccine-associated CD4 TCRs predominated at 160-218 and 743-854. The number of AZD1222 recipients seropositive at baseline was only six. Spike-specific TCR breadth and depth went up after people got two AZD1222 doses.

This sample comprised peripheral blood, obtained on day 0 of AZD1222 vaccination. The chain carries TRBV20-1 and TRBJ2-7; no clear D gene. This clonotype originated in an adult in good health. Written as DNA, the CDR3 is TGCAGTGCTCTGGGGTCCTACGAGCAGTACTTC. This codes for CSALGSYEQYF.